The present entry profiles one TCR beta chain with its context. What it recognizes is unknown. The entry originates in a study of shared clonotypes between healthy human individuals. Study-wide results and caveats: Generation of non-shared clonotypes was less probable than generation of clonotypes shared by all four donors.

Germline CDR1 and CDR2: MDHEN and SYDVKM. J gave up 0 bases and V 7 bases, and 5 bases lay outside the gene matches. This CDR3 has 15 amino acids. The naive CD8 subset, CD45RO-negative cells positively selected for CCR7, excluded terminally differentiated effector memory CD45RA+ cells. Adult donors, all healthy and HIV-negative, had no recent acute infections or vaccinations. Within Nashville, Tennessee resided all donors, each a Caucasian adult. The run depth of the assay was deep. Produced via immunoSEQ multiplex PCR; TCRdb's table is partial and in-frame only. The profile covers 630,000 or so clones, with 98% appearing a single time and 0.3% taken by the ten largest.

What was sequenced was naive CD8+ T cells sorted from blood. This sequence originates from a man aged 30 to 45 in good health. The V and J genes are TRBV28 and TRBJ1-5; the match to TRBD1 covers 8 bases. CDR3 nucleotides: TGTGCCAGCATAGGACAGGGTTATAGCAATCAGCCCCAGCATTTT. The encoded protein is CASIGQGYSNQPQHF.